The 30 T cell receptor beta chains listed next were all sequenced from one sample in a study of technical replicates of blood from several donors. Assay used: immunoSEQ multiplex PCR; TCRdb lists only in-frame clones, some missing. The sample shows fewer than 100,000 clones, under 95% of them seen only once. What was sequenced was T cells isolated from PBMCs. Receptors were obtained from a human donor in good health.

V usage is TRBV5-1 and J usage is TRBJ1-1; D is unresolved. The CDR3 is 13 amino acids. In germline, CDR1 is SGHRS, CDR2 YFSETQ. Trimming took off 4 bases at V and 4 bases at J, with 11 bases between the two ends. The CDR3 is CASSRPGLTEAFF. In DNA, the CDR3 is TGCGCCAGCAGCCGCCCGGGTCTCACTGAAGCTTTCTTT.

The V and J genes are TRBV5-1 and TRBJ1-1; no definite D call. V shed 3 bases and J shed 1 base, with 7 bases lying between them. There are 13 residues in the CDR3. Germline CDR1 is SGHRS and CDR2 is YFSETQ. The CDR3 nucleotides are TGCGCCAGCAGCTCGGCAGGGAACACTGAAGCTTTCTTT. Amino acids: CASSSAGNTEAFF.

In DNA, the CDR3 is TGTGCCAGCAACCTCCGACAGGGTAAAAACATTCAGTACTTC. It encodes CASNLRQGKNIQYF. The chain employs TRBV6-1 and TRBJ2-4; 7 bases align to TRBD1. The CDR3 has 14 amino acids. With V trimmed by 7 bases and J by 4 bases, 7 bases remained unmatched. CDR1 is MNHNS and CDR2 is SASEGT in the germline V gene.

The CDR3 spells CASRGQDPIRGYTF. The CDR3 bases are TGTGCCAGCAGGGGACAGGATCCTATACGAGGCTACACCTTC. This chain joins TRBV7-2 and TRBJ1-2; 8 positions agree with TRBD1. This CDR3 region has 14 residues. V was clipped by 6 bases and J by 8 bases; unmatched bases: 11. Germline CDR1 reads SGHTA; CDR2 reads FQGNSA.

The chain links TRBV18 to TRBJ1-5, with 8 bases that match TRBD1. V dropped 4 bases and J dropped 2; count of bases not matched to a gene: 7. Germline V CDR1 and CDR2: KGHSH, LQKENI. This CDR3 spans 16 amino acids. CDR3 bases: TGTGCCAGCTCACACGACAGGGGCGTAGGCAATCAGCCCCAGCATTTT. It codes for CASSHDRGVGNQPQHF.

The V call is TRBV5-1, the J call TRBJ1-2; 10 bases are shared with TRBD1. J was trimmed by 4 bases and V by 3 bases; bases with no gene match: 6. Germline V gene data show CDR1 as SGHRS and CDR2 as YFSETQ. CDR3 length: 15 amino acids. For the CDR3, the DNA is TGCGCCAGCAGCTCCCAGGGACAGGGGATCTATGGCTACACCTTC. Amino acids: CASSSQGQGIYGYTF. The full variable domain, with the rest looked up from reference TRBV5-1 and TRBJ1-2, is KAGVTQTPRYLIKTRGQQVTLSCSPISGHRSVSWYQQTPGQGLQFLFEYFSETQRNKGNFPGRFSGRQFSNSRSEMNVSTLELGDSALYLCASSSQGQGIYGYTFGSGTRLTVV.

The V and J genes are TRBV11-2 and TRBJ2-3; D call uncertain. The length of the CDR3 is 14 residues. From germline, CDR1 is SGHAT and CDR2 FQNNGV. V was cut by 7 bases and J by 0 bases, with 11 bases left in between. CDR3 coding DNA: TGTGCCAGCACCGGTGGGCTTAGCACAGATACGCAGTATTTT. This gives the protein CASTGGLSTDTQYF.

The chain links TRBV4-1 to TRBJ2-7; D remains unclear. The CDR3 length is 17 residues. CDR1 and CDR2 from the germline V gene are MGHRA and YSYEKL. V was trimmed by 1 base and J by 0 bases, leaving 16 bases between them. In DNA form, the CDR3 reads TGCGCCAGCAGCCAAGTTATGCGACAACCGAGCTCCTACGAGCAGTACTTC. This encodes CASSQVMRQPSSYEQYF.

This rearrangement joins TRBV5-6 to TRBJ2-2; TRBD2 might be the D (5 bases). The CDR3 contains 16 residues. V was trimmed by 2 bases and J by 4 bases, leaving 15 bases between them. Germline CDR1 reads SGHDT; CDR2 reads YYEEEE. CDR3 DNA: TGTGCCAGCAGCTTACGGCTTCCACGGGGCACCGGGGAGCTGTTTTTT. This gives the protein CASSLRLPRGTGELFF.

This chain joins TRBV28 and TRBJ1-5, with D possibly being TRBD1 (5 bases). This CDR3 spans 15 amino acids. Deletions cut 6 bases from V and 0 bases from J, with 12 bases between. Germline CDR1 reads MDHEN; CDR2 reads SYDVKM. CDR3: CASSTGPDSNQPQHF. CDR3 DNA sequence: TGTGCCAGCAGCACAGGACCTGATAGCAATCAGCCCCAGCATTTT.

A single count supports this clone. This sequence joins TRBV19 and TRBJ1-1, with a possible D match to TRBD1 (5 bases). CDR3 length equals 14 residues. The germline V gene encodes CDR1 LNHDA and CDR2 SQIVND (reference sequence). The V gene lost 5 bases and the J gene lost 2 bases, with 12 bases spanning the gap. For the CDR3, the DNA is TGTGCCAGTAGTGATATGGGGGGAAACACTGAAGCTTTCTTT. This sequence encodes CASSDMGGNTEAFF. Combining the CDR3 with reference TRBV19 and TRBJ1-1 gives the whole variable domain DGGITQSPKYLFRKEGQNVTLSCEQNLNHDAMYWYRQDPGQGLRLIYYSQIVNDFQKGDIAEGYSVSREKKESFPLTVTSAQKNPTAFYLCASSDMGGNTEAFFGQGTRLTVV.

The rearrangement uses TRBV6-5 and TRBJ1-1; the match to TRBD1 covers 8 bases. Germline trimming cut 4 bases from V and 3 bases from J; bases unmatched to any gene: 10. There are 16 residues in the CDR3. Germline-derived CDR1 and CDR2 are MNHEY and SVGAGI. The CDR3 is CASSLAQGTGDTEAFF. Here the CDR3 DNA reads TGTGCCAGCAGTTTGGCCCAGGGGACAGGAGACACTGAAGCTTTCTTT.

The chain employs TRBV2 and TRBJ2-5, with TRBD1 identical over 9 bases. Germline CDR1 and CDR2: SNHLY and FYNNEI. This CDR3 has 15 residues. V lost 4 bases to trimming and J lost 4 bases; unmatched junction nucleotides: 7. The CDR3 sequence: CASSVSTGGAETQYF. The CDR3 DNA sequence: TGTGCCAGCAGTGTGAGTACAGGGGGCGCAGAGACCCAGTACTTC.

V and J are TRBV2 and TRBJ1-4; 12 bases line up with TRBD1. V dropped 6 bases and J dropped 1; count of bases not matched to a gene: 3. Germline V gene data show CDR1 as SNHLY and CDR2 as FYNNEI. This CDR3 has 16 amino acids. The CDR3 DNA reads TGTGCCAGCAGGGGACAGGGGGCTGGAACTAATGAAAAACTGTTTTTT. Translating gives CASRGQGAGTNEKLFF.

This clone was seen only a few times. V is TRBV6-5 and J is TRBJ2-7; D ambiguous. From germline, CDR1 is MNHEY and CDR2 SVGAGI. This CDR3 region has 12 residues. This CDR3 reads CVTRDISYEQYF. CDR3 DNA sequence: TGTGTCACACGAGACATCTCCTACGAGCAGTACTTC.

Here the CDR3 reads CASSFQGAGGVNEQFF. Here the CDR3 DNA reads TGTGCCAGCAGCTTCCAGGGGGCGGGCGGTGTCAATGAGCAGTTCTTC. This rearrangement joins TRBV11-2 to TRBJ2-1; 8 bases align to TRBD1. CDR3 length equals 16 residues. CDR1 and CDR2 (germline): SGHAT, FQNNGV. Germline trimming cut 3 bases from V and 6 bases from J; bases unmatched to any gene: 10. Filled out from reference TRBV11-2 and TRBJ2-1, the complete variable domain reads EAGVAQSPRYKIIEKRQSVAFWCNPISGHATLYWYQQILGQGPKLLIQFQNNGVVDDSQLPKDRFSAERLKGVDSTLKIQPAKLEDSAVYLCASSFQGAGGVNEQFFGPGTRLTVL.

The V and J genes are TRBV7-9 and TRBJ1-5; 7 bases line up with TRBD1. J lost 4 bases, V lost 4 bases, and 7 bases had no gene match. The CDR3 spans 15 residues. CDR1 and CDR2 (germline): SEHNR, FQNEAQ (reference sequence). The CDR3 sequence: CASSSRDSRNQPQHF. In nucleotides, the CDR3 is TGTGCCAGCAGCTCCCGGGACAGCAGGAATCAGCCCCAGCATTTT.

V is TRBV7-2 and J is TRBJ2-1, with 9 bases fitting TRBD2. The V gene's germline CDR1 is SGHTA and CDR2 FQGNSA. V trimming: 8 bases; J trimming: 7 bases; junction bases outside the gene matches: 9. The CDR3 has 14 amino acids. The CDR3 reads CASVRLAGRNEQFF. CDR3 bases: TGTGCCAGCGTTCGGCTAGCGGGGAGGAATGAGCAGTTCTTC.

The genes are TRBV6-1 and TRBJ2-1, with 10 bases aligning to TRBD2. The CDR3 totals 15 residues. Per the germline V gene, CDR1 is MNHNS and CDR2 is SASEGT. Trimming took 7 bases from V and 7 from J; bases not matched to a gene: 10. The CDR3 reads CASIPRLAGGNEQFF. CDR3 nucleotide sequence: TGTGCCAGCATCCCTCGATTAGCGGGAGGTAATGAGCAGTTCTTC.

The chain combines TRBV6-5 with TRBJ2-7, with a weak D call TRBD2 (7 bases). CDR1 is MNHEY and CDR2 is SVGAGI in the germline V gene. With 2 bases removed from V and 3 bases from J, the gap between germline ends came to 17 bases. CDR3 length equals 16 residues. This CDR3 reads CASSYGRGWVFYEQYF. DNA of the CDR3: TGTGCCAGCAGTTACGGGAGGGGGTGGGTATTCTACGAGCAGTACTTC.

The chain links TRBV5-4 to TRBJ1-1, with 9 bases aligning to TRBD1. The CDR3 has 17 residues. The V and J ends lost 4 bases and 1 base, in that order; junction bases with no gene match: 11. The germline V gene encodes CDR1 SGHNT and CDR2 YYREEE (reference sequence). The CDR3 DNA reads as TGTGCCAGCAGCCGTGGACAGGGGCCACCAAAGAACACTGAAGCTTTCTTT. As protein: CASSRGQGPPKNTEAFF.

The chain couples TRBV5-1 to TRBJ1-2; 7 bases fit TRBD1. Germline lookup yields CDR1 SGHRS and CDR2 YFSETQ. J was trimmed by 4 bases and V by 2 bases; bases with no gene match: 8. The CDR3 contains 15 residues. CDR3 sequence reads: CASSLGRQGIYGYTF. The CDR3, as DNA: TGCGCCAGCAGCTTAGGAAGACAGGGAATCTATGGCTACACCTTC. Looking up the rest from reference TRBV5-1 and TRBJ1-2 gives the full variable domain: KAGVTQTPRYLIKTRGQQVTLSCSPISGHRSVSWYQQTPGQGLQFLFEYFSETQRNKGNFPGRFSGRQFSNSRSEMNVSTLELGDSALYLCASSLGRQGIYGYTFGSGTRLTVV.

This clone was found once. This sequence joins TRBV18 and TRBJ2-3; 11 bases fit TRBD2. With 3 bases clipped from V and 3 bases from J, the junction kept 2 bases outside the gene matches. Germline CDR1 and CDR2: KGHSH and LQKENI. The CDR3 runs to 15 residues. The CDR3 DNA reads TGTGCCAGCTCACCCCTAGCGGGAGGTACAGATACGCAGTATTTT. This codes for CASSPLAGGTDTQYF.

The J gene is TRBJ1-2, the V gene TRBV28, with D unclear. V was pared by 8 bases and J by 0 bases, with 10 bases between. The germline CDR1 and CDR2 sequences are MDHEN and SYDVKM. The CDR3 runs to 13 residues. CDR3 sequence (DNA): TGTGCCAGCGCCATTAGTACTAACTATGGCTACACCTTC. This sequence encodes CASAISTNYGYTF.

V usage is TRBV11-2 and J usage is TRBJ2-6; TRBD1 aligns across 9 bases. The J segment lost 3 bases and the V segment lost 4 bases, leaving 4 bases of the junction unmatched. CDR3 length equals 16 residues. The germline V gene has CDR1 SGHAT and CDR2 FQNNGV. The CDR3 bases are TGTGCCAGCAGCTCACAGGGGGCAGGTGGGGCCAACGTCCTGACTTTC. It specifies CASSSQGAGGANVLTF.

The rearrangement joins TRBV27 to TRBJ1-3; D is uncertain. V gave up 5 bases and J gave up 5 bases, with 19 bases separating them. Germline V gene lookup returns CDR1 MNHEY and CDR2 SMNVEV (reference sequence). This CDR3 has 16 amino acids. CDR3 bases: TGTGCCAGCAGTCAAACATGGGAGAACCAACGAAACACCATATATTTT. It encodes CASSQTWENQRNTIYF.

The chain has TRBV5-4 and TRBJ2-1; 10 bases line up with TRBD2. The CDR3 runs to 15 residues. After removal of 0 bases from V and 5 bases from J, the junction contained 2 bases not matched to a gene. Germline lookup yields CDR1 SGHNT and CDR2 YYREEE (reference sequence). The CDR3 sequence is CASSLVGLADNEQFF. For the CDR3, the DNA is TGTGCCAGCAGCTTGGTCGGACTAGCGGACAATGAGCAGTTCTTC.

The chain uses TRBV2 and TRBJ1-2; 8 bases agree with TRBD1. Per germline, CDR1 SNHLY and CDR2 FYNNEI. The junction had 9 bases not matched to a gene; V was cut back by 2 bases and J by 4 bases. The CDR3 runs to 16 residues. CDR3 region: CASSEMAVGTGYGYTF. CDR3 sequence (DNA): TGTGCCAGCAGTGAAATGGCCGTGGGGACAGGCTATGGCTACACCTTC.

The chain uses TRBV5-1 and TRBJ2-7; TRBD1 is a possible D gene (5 bases). V was clipped by 1 base and J by 5 bases, with 13 bases between them. The CDR3 spans 14 residues. The V gene's germline CDR1 is SGHRS and CDR2 YFSETQ. The CDR3 bases are TGCGCCAGCAGCTTGAGGTTGACAGTTGACGAGCAGTACTTC. Its translation: CASSLRLTVDEQYF.

The J gene is TRBJ2-7, the V gene TRBV6-5, with D maybe TRBD2 (5 bases). The V gene's germline CDR1 is MNHEY and CDR2 SVGAGI. V gave up 0 bases and J gave up 2 bases, with 11 bases separating them. This CDR3 contains 15 residues. This CDR3 reads CASSYSTGMAYEQYF. In DNA form, the CDR3 reads TGTGCCAGCAGTTACTCGACGGGGATGGCCTACGAGCAGTACTTC.